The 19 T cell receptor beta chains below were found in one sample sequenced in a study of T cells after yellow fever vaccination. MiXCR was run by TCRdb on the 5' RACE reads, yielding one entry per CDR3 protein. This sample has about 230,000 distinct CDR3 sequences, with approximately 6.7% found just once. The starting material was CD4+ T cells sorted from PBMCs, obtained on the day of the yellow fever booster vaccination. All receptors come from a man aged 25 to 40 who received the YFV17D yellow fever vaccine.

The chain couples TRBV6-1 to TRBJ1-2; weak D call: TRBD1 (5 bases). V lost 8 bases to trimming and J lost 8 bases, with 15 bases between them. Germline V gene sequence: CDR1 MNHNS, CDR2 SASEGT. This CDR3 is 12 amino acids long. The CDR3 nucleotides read TGTGCCAGCGCCCGCGGGGGGGAAGGCTACACCTTC. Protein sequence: CASARGGEGYTF.

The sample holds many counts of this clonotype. The CDR3 coding sequence is TGTGCCAGCAGCCCCCCAAATTCACCCCTCCACTTT. This sequence encodes CASSPPNSPLHF. J is TRBJ1-6 and V is TRBV7-2; D gene unclear. Looked up from germline, CDR1 is SGHTA and CDR2 is FQGNSA. This CDR3 has 12 amino acids. V lost 5 bases, J lost 7 bases, and 6 bases lay in between.

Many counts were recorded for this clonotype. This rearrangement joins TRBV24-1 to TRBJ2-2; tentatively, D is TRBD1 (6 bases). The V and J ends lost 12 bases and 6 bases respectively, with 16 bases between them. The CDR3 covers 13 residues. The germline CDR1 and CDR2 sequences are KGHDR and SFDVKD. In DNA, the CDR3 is TGTGCCGCTAGAAAGGGGGTTGCCGGGGAGCTGTTTTTT. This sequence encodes CAARKGVAGELFF.

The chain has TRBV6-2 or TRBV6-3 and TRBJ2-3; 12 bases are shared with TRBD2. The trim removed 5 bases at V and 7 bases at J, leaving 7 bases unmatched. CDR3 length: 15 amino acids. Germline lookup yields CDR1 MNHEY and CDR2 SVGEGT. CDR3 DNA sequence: TGTGCCAGCAGTGACCTAGCGGGAGGGCCCTATACGCAGTATTTT. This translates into CASSDLAGGPYTQYF.

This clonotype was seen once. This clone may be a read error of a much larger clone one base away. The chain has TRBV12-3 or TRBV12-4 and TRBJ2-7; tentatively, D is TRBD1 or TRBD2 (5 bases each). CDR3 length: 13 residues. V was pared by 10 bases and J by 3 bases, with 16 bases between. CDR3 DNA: TGTGCCATCAGCATAGGGACCATCTACGAGCAGTACTTC. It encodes CAISIGTIYEQYF.

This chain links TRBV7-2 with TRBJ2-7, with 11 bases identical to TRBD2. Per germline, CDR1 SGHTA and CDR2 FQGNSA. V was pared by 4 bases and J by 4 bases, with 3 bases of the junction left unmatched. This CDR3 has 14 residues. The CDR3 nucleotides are TGTGCCAGCAGCTACAGGACTAGCGGGTACGAGCAGTACTTC. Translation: CASSYRTSGYEQYF.

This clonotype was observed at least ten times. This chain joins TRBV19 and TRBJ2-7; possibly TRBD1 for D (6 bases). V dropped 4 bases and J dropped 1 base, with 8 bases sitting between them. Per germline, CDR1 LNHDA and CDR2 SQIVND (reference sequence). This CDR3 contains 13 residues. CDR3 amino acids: CASSRTASYEQYF. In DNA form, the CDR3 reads TGTGCCAGTAGTAGGACAGCTTCCTACGAGCAGTACTTC.

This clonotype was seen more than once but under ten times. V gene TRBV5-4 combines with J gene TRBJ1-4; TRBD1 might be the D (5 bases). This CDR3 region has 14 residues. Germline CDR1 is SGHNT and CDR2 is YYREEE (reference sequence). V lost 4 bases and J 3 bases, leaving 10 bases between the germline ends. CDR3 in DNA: TGTGCCAGCAGCCCGGGGGTGGCTAATGAAAAACTGTTTTTT. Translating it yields CASSPGVANEKLFF.

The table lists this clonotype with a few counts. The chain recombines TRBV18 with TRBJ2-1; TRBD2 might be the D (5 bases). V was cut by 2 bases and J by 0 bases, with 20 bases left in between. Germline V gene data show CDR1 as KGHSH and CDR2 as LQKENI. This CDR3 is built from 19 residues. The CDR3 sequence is CASSPNAQRLASSYNEQFF. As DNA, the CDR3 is TGTGCCAGCTCACCAAACGCCCAACGGCTAGCAAGCTCCTACAATGAGCAGTTCTTC.

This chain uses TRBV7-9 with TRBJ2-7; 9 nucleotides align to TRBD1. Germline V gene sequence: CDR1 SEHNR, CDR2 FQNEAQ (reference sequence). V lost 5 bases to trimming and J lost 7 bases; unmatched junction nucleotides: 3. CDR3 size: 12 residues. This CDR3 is CASSGQGFEQYF. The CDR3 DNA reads TGTGCCAGCAGCGGACAGGGGTTTGAGCAGTACTTC.

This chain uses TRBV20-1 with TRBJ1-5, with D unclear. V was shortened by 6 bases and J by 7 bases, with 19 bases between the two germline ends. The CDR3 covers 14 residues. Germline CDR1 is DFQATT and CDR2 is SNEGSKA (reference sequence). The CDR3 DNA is TGCAGTGCCGGGCTTATAGGGAAAGGACAGCCCCAGCATTTT. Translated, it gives CSAGLIGKGQPQHF.

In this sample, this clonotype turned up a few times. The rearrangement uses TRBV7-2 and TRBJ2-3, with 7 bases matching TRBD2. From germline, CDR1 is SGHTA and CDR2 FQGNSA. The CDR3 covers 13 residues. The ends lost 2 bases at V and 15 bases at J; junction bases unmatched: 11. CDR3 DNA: TGTGCCAGCAGCTTATCCCACGGACTAGTGATCTATTTT. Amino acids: CASSLSHGLVIYF.

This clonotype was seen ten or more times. This CDR3 reads CSGQGLTGELFF. CDR3 in DNA: TGCAGTGGACAGGGTCTCACCGGGGAGCTGTTTTTT. The chain recombines TRBV20-1 with TRBJ2-2, with 7 bases lining up with TRBD1. With 7 bases clipped from V and 4 bases from J, the junction kept 3 bases outside the gene matches. From germline, CDR1 is DFQATT and CDR2 SNEGSKA (reference sequence). The CDR3 has 12 amino acids.

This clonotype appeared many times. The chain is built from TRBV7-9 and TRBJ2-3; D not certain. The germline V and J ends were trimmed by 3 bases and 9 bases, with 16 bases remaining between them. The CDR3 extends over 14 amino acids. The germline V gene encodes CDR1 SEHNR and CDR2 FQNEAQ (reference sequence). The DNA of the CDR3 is TGTGCCAGCAGCTTTAGAGCCGATCCACTAACGCAGTATTTT. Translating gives CASSFRADPLTQYF.

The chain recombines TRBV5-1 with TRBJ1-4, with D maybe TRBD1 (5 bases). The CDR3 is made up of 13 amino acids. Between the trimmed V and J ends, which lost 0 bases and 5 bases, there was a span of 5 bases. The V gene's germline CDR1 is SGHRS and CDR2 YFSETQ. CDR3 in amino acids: CASSLEGNEKLFF. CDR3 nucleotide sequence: TGCGCCAGCAGCTTGGAGGGGAATGAAAAACTGTTTTTT.

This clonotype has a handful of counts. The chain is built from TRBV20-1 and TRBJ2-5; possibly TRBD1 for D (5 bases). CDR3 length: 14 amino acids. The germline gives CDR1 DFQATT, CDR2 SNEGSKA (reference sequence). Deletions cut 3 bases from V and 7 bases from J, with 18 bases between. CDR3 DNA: TGCAGTGCTAGTCCGTCGGACAAGGCGCGGACCCAGTACTTC. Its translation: CSASPSDKARTQYF.

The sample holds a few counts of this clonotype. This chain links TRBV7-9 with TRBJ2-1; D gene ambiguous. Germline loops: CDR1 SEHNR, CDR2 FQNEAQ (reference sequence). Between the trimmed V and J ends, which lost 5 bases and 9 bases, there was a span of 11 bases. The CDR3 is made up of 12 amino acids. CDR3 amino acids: CASSTLGLEQFF. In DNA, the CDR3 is TGTGCCAGCAGCACCTTGGGCCTTGAGCAGTTCTTC. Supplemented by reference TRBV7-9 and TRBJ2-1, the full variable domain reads DTGVSQNPRHKITKRGQNVTFRCDPISEHNRLYWYRQTLGQGPEFLTYFQNEAQLEKSRLLSDRFSAERPKGSFSTLEIQRTEQGDSAMYLCASSTLGLEQFFGPGTRLTVL.

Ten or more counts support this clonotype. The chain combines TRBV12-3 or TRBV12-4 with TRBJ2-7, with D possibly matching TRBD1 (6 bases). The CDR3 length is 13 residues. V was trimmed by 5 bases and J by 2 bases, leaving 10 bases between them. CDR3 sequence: CASSPGQPYEQYF. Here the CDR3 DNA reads TGTGCCAGCAGTCCTGGACAGCCCTACGAGCAGTACTTC.

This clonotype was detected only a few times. CDR3 region: CASSRKTPSTDTQYF. In DNA form, the CDR3 reads TGTGCCAGCAGCCGAAAAACCCCTAGCACAGATACGCAGTATTTT. The V and J genes are TRBV7-8 and TRBJ2-3; no clear D. Looked up from germline, CDR1 is SGHVS and CDR2 is FQNEAQ. Trimming shortened V by 5 bases and J by 0 bases, and 12 bases separated the two germline ends. The CDR3 is 15 residues long.